This is a list of T cell receptor beta chains from one sample in a study of cytomegalovirus exposure and HLA in healthy donors. TCRdb keeps only in-frame clones here, not all; method: immunoSEQ multiplex PCR. Here the sample spans 60,000 to 75,000 clones, roughly 68% being singletons. The sample was PBMCs. The receptors were gathered from a woman in her 50s in good health and CMV-seronegative. Each CDR3 is given with its conserved first and last residue. Each record gives: clone size, V gene, J gene, CDR3 length, D gene, CDR3 DNA, CDR3 protein. D genes are given only for firm matches. Some rows have no size entry. The others give once, few or many, or a class for an expanded clone.

-	TRBV11-2	TRBJ2-2	17	-	TGTGCCAGCAGCCCAAGAGGTGGAGCGGGCAACACCGGGGAGCTGTTTTTT	CASSPRGGAGNTGELFF
-	TRBV15	TRBJ1-5	13	-	TGTGCCACCAGCTTCTCGGTCCAATGGCCCCAGCATTTT	CATSFSVQWPQHF
-	TRBV6-1	TRBJ2-1	14	-	TGTGCCAGCAGTGAAAAAGGCTCCGCGGATGAGCAGTTCTTC	CASSEKGSADEQFF
few	TRBV5-6	TRBJ1-5	13	-	TGTGCCAGCAGCTTGGCGGGGAATCAGCCCCAGCATTTT	CASSLAGNQPQHF
-	TRBV6-5	TRBJ2-1	15	TRBD2	TGTGCCAGCAGTTACTCCTTAGCGGGAGAGGATGAGCAGTTCTTC	CASSYSLAGEDEQFF
few	TRBV5-1	TRBJ1-3	14	-	TGCGCCAGCAGCTTGTCCGGGGGTGGAAACACCATATATTTT	CASSLSGGGNTIYF
once	TRBV19	TRBJ1-1	19	TRBD1	TGTGCCAGTAGTATATCGTTGGGGACAGGGTTCGGGATGAACACTGAAGCTTTCTTT	CASSISLGTGFGMNTEAFF
-	TRBV7-9	TRBJ2-2	13	-	TGTGCCAGCAGCCTGACAAGACCCGGGGAGCTGTTTTTT	CASSLTRPGELFF
-	TRBV6-5	TRBJ1-2	14	-	TGTGCCAGCAGTTATACTCCCGGAGCCTATGGCTACACCTTC	CASSYTPGAYGYTF
-	TRBV29-1	TRBJ1-1	12	TRBD1	TGCAGCGTGGGGCAGGGGGGCGCTGAAGCTTTCTTT	CSVGQGGAEAFF
once	TRBV2	TRBJ1-1	14	-	TGTGCCAGCAGTCTGGACGGAGGAACGAATGAAGCTTTCTTT	CASSLDGGTNEAFF
-	TRBV11-3	TRBJ2-7	14	TRBD1	TGTGCCAGCAGCTTAATCGGACAGGACTACGAGCAGTACTTC	CASSLIGQDYEQYF
-	TRBV28	TRBJ2-2	19	TRBD1	TGTGCCAGCAGTAGGTTCCTAGGACAGGGCGTAGGGAACACCGGGGAGCTGTTTTTT	CASSRFLGQGVGNTGELFF
-	TRBV5-8	TRBJ2-1	15	-	TGTGCCAGCAGCTTCGGCAGGGCCGACTACAATGAGCAGTTCTTC	CASSFGRADYNEQFF
-	TRBV27	TRBJ1-5	18	TRBD1	TGTGCCAGCAGGCCGAGGGGACAGGGGCCTTATAGCAATCAGCCCCAGCATTTT	CASRPRGQGPYSNQPQHF
few	TRBV10-3	TRBJ1-2	15	-	TGTGCCATCAGTGAACGGGGGTCGAGAAACTATGGCTACACCTTC	CAISERGSRNYGYTF
-	TRBV4-1	TRBJ2-7	15	TRBD2	TGCGCCAGCAGCCTCGGGACTAGCATCCCCTACGAGCAGTACTTC	CASSLGTSIPYEQYF
-	TRBV30	TRBJ2-1	13	-	TGTGCCTGGAGTGTAGGAGGCCGACTGGAGCAGTTCTTC	CAWSVGGRLEQFF
-	TRBV5-1	TRBJ1-1	17	TRBD1	TGCGCCAGCAGCGGGGGACAGGGGGCAGATGGGAACACTGAAGCTTTCTTT	CASSGGQGADGNTEAFF
once	TRBV30	TRBJ2-1	16	TRBD2	TGTGCCTGGAGTCCCTTTAGCGGGAGGGCCTACAATGAGCAGTTCTTC	CAWSPFSGRAYNEQFF
-	TRBV2	TRBJ2-1	16	-	TGTGCCACCCTAGGCCCCGGGAGCAAGTCGGGAGATGAGCAGTTCTTC	CATLGPGSKSGDEQFF
few	TRBV5-6	TRBJ1-2	12	-	TGTGCCAGCAGCTTCAGCACAGGCGGCTACACCTTC	CASSFSTGGYTF
-	TRBV6-1	TRBJ1-5	15	TRBD1	TGTGCCAGCAGCTCCGGGACAGGGGTGGCTCAGCCCCAGCATTTT	CASSSGTGVAQPQHF
once	TRBV9	TRBJ2-3	19	TRBD2	TGTGCCAGCAGCGCGGAGTTGGTGCGAGCGGGAGGCCCTGCAGATACGCAGTATTTT	CASSAELVRAGGPADTQYF
-	TRBV4-3	TRBJ1-1	17	-	TGCGCCAGCAGCCAAGATGGGACCGGTGAGGGGGACACTGAAGCTTTCTTT	CASSQDGTGEGDTEAFF
-	TRBV4-3	TRBJ2-7	15	TRBD1	TGCGCCAGCAGAATTGGGCAGGGGGCCAGCTACGAGCAGTACTTC	CASRIGQGASYEQYF
-	TRBV4-3	TRBJ1-4	16	-	TGCGCCAGCAGCCCAAAGATCAGTTCAACTAATGAAAAACTGTTTTTT	CASSPKISSTNEKLFF
-	TRBV5-4	TRBJ2-5	16	-	TGTGCCAGCAGCTTGAGGGGGGGAGGTGTGGAAGAGACCCAGTACTTC	CASSLRGGGVEETQYF
-	TRBV5-4	TRBJ1-1	13	-	TGTGCCAGCAGTCCGACACAGAACACTGAAGCTTTCTTT	CASSPTQNTEAFF
-	TRBV15	TRBJ1-5	15	-	TGTGCCACCAGCAGAGCAGGGGATGGCAATCAGCCCCAGCATTTT	CATSRAGDGNQPQHF
few	TRBV6-5	TRBJ1-2	14	TRBD1	TGTGCCAGCGGCCCGGGACAGGGGATCTATGGCTACACCTTC	CASGPGQGIYGYTF
few	TRBV19	TRBJ1-1	14	-	TGTGCCAGTAGTATAGGCCAGGGGTACACTGAAGCTTTCTTT	CASSIGQGYTEAFF
-	TRBV6-5	TRBJ1-2	12	TRBD1	TGTGCCATTGGGACAGCAAACTATGGCTACACCTTC	CAIGTANYGYTF
few	TRBV12-5	TRBJ2-7	14	-	TGTGCTAGTGGTTCAGGGGCCAGCTCCTACGAGCAGTACTTC	CASGSGASSYEQYF
-	TRBV27	TRBJ1-5	14	-	TGTGCCAGCAGTTTAATAGGGGGTCAGCAGCCCCAGCATTTT	CASSLIGGQQPQHF
few	TRBV2	TRBJ2-7	14	TRBD2	TGTGCCAGCAGTTGGACTAGCGGGAGTCAAGAGCAGTACTTC	CASSWTSGSQEQYF
few	TRBV15	TRBJ1-2	14	TRBD1	TGTGCCACCAGCAGAGAGGACAGGGGCTATGGCTACACCTTC	CATSREDRGYGYTF
-	TRBV6-5	TRBJ1-1	13	TRBD1	TGTGCCAGCAGTTGGGGGACAGGACATGAAGCTTTCTTT	CASSWGTGHEAFF
few	TRBV5-1	TRBJ2-7	17	TRBD2	TGCGCCAGCAGCACTACGTGGGGACTAGCGGGACAGTACGAGCAGTACTTC	CASSTTWGLAGQYEQYF
-	TRBV5-1	TRBJ2-3	16	-	TGCGCCAGCAGCTTGATGCTGGGGGCGACGAAAGATACGCAGTATTTT	CASSLMLGATKDTQYF
-	TRBV9	TRBJ1-4	16	TRBD1	TGTGCCAGCAGCCCTTCTCCCCAGGGGGCGAGTGAAAAACTGTTTTTT	CASSPSPQGASEKLFF
-	TRBV25-1	TRBJ1-1	13	-	TGTGCCAGCAGTGAATGGCGGGGAACTGAAGCTTTCTTT	CASSEWRGTEAFF
once	TRBV15	TRBJ1-5	14	-	TGTGCCACCGACTTGGAGTTTAGCAATCAGCCCCAGCATTTT	CATDLEFSNQPQHF
-	TRBV18	TRBJ2-1	13	TRBD1	TGTGCCAGCTCACCAGACAGGGAGTATGAGCAGTTCTTC	CASSPDREYEQFF
-	TRBV18	TRBJ1-1	15	TRBD1	TGTGCCAGCTCACGACGGGACAGGGCCCCAGGGGGAGCTTTCTTT	CASSRRDRAPGGAFF
-	TRBV6-5	TRBJ2-3	14	-	TGTGCCAGCAGCCAAACTAGCCCGAGGGATACGCAGTATTTT	CASSQTSPRDTQYF
-	TRBV5-1	TRBJ2-1	15	TRBD2	TGCGCCAGCAGCCCTGGGACTAGCGGGACGAATGAGCAGTTCTTC	CASSPGTSGTNEQFF
-	TRBV19	TRBJ2-6	16	TRBD1	TGTGCCATCAACCAGGGGGACAGTAAGGGGGCCAACGTCCTGACTTTC	CAINQGDSKGANVLTF
-	TRBV10-3	TRBJ2-3	13	-	TGTGCCATCAGTGTAGGGCGGGACGATACGCAGTATTTT	CAISVGRDDTQYF
-	TRBV2	TRBJ2-3	15	TRBD2	TGTGCCAGCAGTTTTAGCGGGTCTAGCACAGATACGCAGTATTTT	CASSFSGSSTDTQYF
few	TRBV19	TRBJ1-2	14	TRBD1	TGTGCCAGTAGTATACAGGGGGCCCAACATGGCTACACCTTC	CASSIQGAQHGYTF
-	TRBV5-1	TRBJ1-6	14	-	TGCGCCAGCAGCTTGGGACAGAATAATTCACCCCTCCACTTT	CASSLGQNNSPLHF
once	TRBV7-7	TRBJ2-5	15	TRBD1	TGTGCTAGCAGCCCCCGCAGGGGGTCCTCGGGGCCCCAGTACTTC	CASSPRRGSSGPQYF
-	TRBV29-1	TRBJ2-1	15	TRBD2	TGCAGCGTTTCCCGGACTAGCGGGAAAATCAACGAGCAGTTCTTC	CSVSRTSGKINEQFF
-	TRBV11-1	TRBJ1-2	15	-	TGTGCCAGCAGCTCACTACAGGGAGCTAACTATGGCTACACCTTC	CASSSLQGANYGYTF
-	TRBV28	TRBJ1-1	12	-	TGTGCCAGCAGCCCTTTTAACACTGAAGCTTTCTTT	CASSPFNTEAFF
-	TRBV28	TRBJ1-2	16	TRBD1	TGTGCCAGCAGGGACAGACAGGGGGCGACAGGGTATGGCTACACCTTC	CASRDRQGATGYGYTF